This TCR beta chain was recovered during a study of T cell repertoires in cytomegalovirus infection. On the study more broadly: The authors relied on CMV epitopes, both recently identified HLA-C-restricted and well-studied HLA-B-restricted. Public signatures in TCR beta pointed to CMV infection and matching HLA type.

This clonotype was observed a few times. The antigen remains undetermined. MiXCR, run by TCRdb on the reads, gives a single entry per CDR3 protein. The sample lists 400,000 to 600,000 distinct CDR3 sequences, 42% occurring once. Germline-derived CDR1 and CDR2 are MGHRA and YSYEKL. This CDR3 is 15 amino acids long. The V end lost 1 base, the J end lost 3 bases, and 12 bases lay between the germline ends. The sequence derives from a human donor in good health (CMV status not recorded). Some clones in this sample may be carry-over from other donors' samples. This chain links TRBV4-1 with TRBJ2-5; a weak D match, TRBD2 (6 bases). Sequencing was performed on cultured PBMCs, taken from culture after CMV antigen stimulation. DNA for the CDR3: TGCGCCAGCAGCCAAGCACCGGGACTGGAAGAGACCCAGTACTTC. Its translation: CASSQAPGLEETQYF.